A selection of T cell receptor beta chains follows, all from one sample in a study of T cell changes during pregnancy in multiple sclerosis. Sequenced by immunoSEQ multiplex PCR; TCRdb stores in-frame clones only, minus some. In the table there are roughly 39,000 clones, less than 95% of which are singletons. Source: CD4+ T cells from peripheral blood mononuclear cells, taken in the first trimester of pregnancy. These receptors were collected from a female donor in good health, enrolled as a control in a pregnancy study. Both conserved end residues are part of each CDR3. The D gene is left open where the match is weak. Rows give clone size only sometimes, using once, few, many, or a class for an expanded clone.

TRBV28	NA	TRBJ2-3	NA	TGTGCCAGCAGTTTGGCGGGGAAGACCCGCACAGATACGCAGTATTTT	CASSLAGKTRTDTQYF
TRBV7-2	NA	TRBJ1-2	once	TGTGCCAAACGAGAACCTAACTATGGCTACACCTTC	CAKREPNYGYTF
TRBV2	TRBD1	TRBJ1-6	NA	TGTGCCTCGACAGGGGAAGCGACCTATAATTCACCCCTCCACTTT	CASTGEATYNSPLHF
TRBV7-6	NA	TRBJ2-6	NA	TGTGCCAGCAGCTTAGTTTCCGCGATCCTATCTGGGGCCAACGTCCTGACTTTC	CASSLVSAILSGANVLTF
TRBV27	NA	TRBJ1-4	NA	TGTGCCAGCAGTTTAAGGGACTACCCTAGAAAACTGTTTTTT	CASSLRDYPRKLFF
TRBV11-2	TRBD1	TRBJ2-7	NA	TGTGCCAGCAGCTCCCGGACAGGTTTGTCCCTCTACGAGCAGTACTTC	CASSSRTGLSLYEQYF
TRBV7-2	NA	TRBJ1-2	NA	TGTGCCAGCACCCCGGAGGGATACCTATATGGCTACACCTTC	CASTPEGYLYGYTF
TRBV5-1	TRBD1	TRBJ1-1	NA	TGCGCCAGCAGCTTTGGCCAGGGGGAAGGGGACACTGAAGCTTTCTTT	CASSFGQGEGDTEAFF
TRBV9	TRBD2	TRBJ2-1	NA	TGTGCCAGCAGCGAGGAACTAGCGGAACCTTACAATGAGCAGTTCTTC	CASSEELAEPYNEQFF
TRBV25-1	TRBD1	TRBJ2-2	NA	TGTGCCAGCAGTGAAGTACAGGGGGACACCGGGGAGCTGTTTTTT	CASSEVQGDTGELFF
TRBV6-1	TRBD1	TRBJ2-7	NA	TGTGCCAGTAATCCCGCCGGGACAGCTCCCGAGCAGTACTTC	CASNPAGTAPEQYF
TRBV6-5	TRBD1	TRBJ1-3	NA	TGTGCCAGCAGTTCTAGGACAGGGGGAAACACCACATATTTT	CASSSRTGGNTTYF
TRBV9	TRBD2	TRBJ2-5	NA	TGTGCCAGCAGCTTGGGGACTAGCGGGGGCCAAGAGACCCAGTACTTC	CASSLGTSGGQETQYF
TRBV5-1	NA	TRBJ1-4	NA	TGCGCCAGCAGCTTGGCCGGCAGGGTGGGTGAAAAACTGTTTTTT	CASSLAGRVGEKLFF
TRBV27	TRBD2	TRBJ2-7	NA	TGTGCCAGCGCCCTTAGGATCGGGACTAGCGTGTTTGGTAGGGACGAGCAGTACTTC	CASALRIGTSVFGRDEQYF
TRBV4-3	NA	TRBJ2-2	NA	TGCGCCAGCGGAGCCAGCTCCGCCCTTAAAAACACCGGGGAGCTGTTTTTT	CASGASSALKNTGELFF
TRBV25-1	NA	TRBJ2-3	NA	TGTGCCAGCAGTGAATTTGGCGGGGGCACAGATACGCAGTATTTT	CASSEFGGGTDTQYF
TRBV30	TRBD2	TRBJ2-1	NA	TGTGCCTGGAGGGAAACTAGCGGGGACTCCTACAATGAGCAGTTCTTC	CAWRETSGDSYNEQFF
TRBV7-2	TRBD1	TRBJ1-5	NA	TGTGCCAGCAGCCTCGGGACAGGGGGCGGCAATCAGCCCCAGCATTTT	CASSLGTGGGNQPQHF
TRBV19	NA	TRBJ2-1	NA	TGTGCCAGTAGTCGCCGACTAGACCTTTACAATGAGCAGTTCTTC	CASSRRLDLYNEQFF
TRBV27	TRBD1	TRBJ1-2	NA	TGTGCCAGCAGTTCGAGGGACAGGGGGTTGGTAGGCTACACCTTC	CASSSRDRGLVGYTF
TRBV15	NA	TRBJ1-2	NA	TGTGCCACCAGCAGAGATCGTGGGGGGTCGGGCTATGGCTACACCTTC	CATSRDRGGSGYGYTF
TRBV7-8	NA	TRBJ1-5	NA	TGTGCCAGCAGCTTAGCCTCAGGGAAAGGTCAGCCCCAGCATTTT	CASSLASGKGQPQHF